This paragraph reports one TCR beta chain. Its specificity is not known. The entry originates in a study of cytomegalovirus exposure and HLA in healthy donors. The CDR3 consists of 14 residues. Germline CDR1 reads SNHLY; CDR2 reads FYNNEI. Trimming took off 5 bases at V and 0 bases at J, with 10 bases between the two ends. General study points: It was assumed in the presence/absence analyses that sequencing depth was roughly uniform across donors. Earlier analysis found most TCR beta V segments productive about 87% or about 30% of the time. The study reported that TCR beta sequences accurately predicted HLA-A and HLA-B alleles in most subjects.

PCR was performed using 60 Vbeta and 13 Jbeta primers. Clones were read by immunoSEQ multiplex PCR, and TCRdb kept only the in-frame ones, dropping some. The sample shows roughly 99,000 clones, roughly 80% of them seen only once. The sequenced sample consisted of PBMCs. The sequence came from a man aged 25-45 years in good health and CMV-seronegative. The chain joins TRBV2 to TRBJ1-1; no reliable D call. The CDR3 region is CASSQQTVNTEAFF. The CDR3 region has the DNA TGTGCCAGCAGTCAACAGACGGTGAACACTGAAGCTTTCTTT.